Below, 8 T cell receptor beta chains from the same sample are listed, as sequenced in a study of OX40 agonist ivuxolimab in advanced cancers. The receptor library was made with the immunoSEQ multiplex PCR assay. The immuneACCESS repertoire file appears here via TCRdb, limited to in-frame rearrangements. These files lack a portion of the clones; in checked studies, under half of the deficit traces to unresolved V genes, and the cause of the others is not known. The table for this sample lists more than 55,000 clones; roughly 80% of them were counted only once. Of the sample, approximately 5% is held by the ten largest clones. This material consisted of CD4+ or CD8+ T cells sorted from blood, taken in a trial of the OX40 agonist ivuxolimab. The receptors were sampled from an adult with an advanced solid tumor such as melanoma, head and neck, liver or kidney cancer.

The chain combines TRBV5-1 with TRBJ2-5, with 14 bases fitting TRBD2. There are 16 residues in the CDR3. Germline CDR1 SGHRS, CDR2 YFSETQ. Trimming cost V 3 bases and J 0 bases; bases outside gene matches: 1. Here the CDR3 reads CASSWGLAGDQETQYF. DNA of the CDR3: TGCGCCAGCAGCTGGGGACTAGCGGGGGACCAAGAGACCCAGTACTTC.

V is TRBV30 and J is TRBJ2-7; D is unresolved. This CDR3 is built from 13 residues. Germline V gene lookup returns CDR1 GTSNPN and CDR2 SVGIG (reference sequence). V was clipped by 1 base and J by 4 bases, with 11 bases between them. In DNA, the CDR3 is TGTGCCTGGAGTGCCCTTTCTAGATACGAGCAGTACTTC. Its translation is CAWSALSRYEQYF. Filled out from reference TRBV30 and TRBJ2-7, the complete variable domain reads SQTIHQWPATLVQPVGSPLSLECTVEGTSNPNLYWYRQAAGRGLQLLFYSVGIGQISSEVPQNLSASRPQDRQFILSSKKLLLSDSGFYLCAWSALSRYEQYFGPGTRLTVT.

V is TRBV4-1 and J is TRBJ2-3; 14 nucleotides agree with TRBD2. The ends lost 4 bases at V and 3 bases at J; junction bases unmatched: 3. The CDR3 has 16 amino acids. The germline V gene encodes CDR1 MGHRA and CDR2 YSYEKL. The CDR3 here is CASSLGTSGRTDTQYF. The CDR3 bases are TGCGCCAGCAGCCTAGGGACTAGCGGGAGAACAGATACGCAGTATTTT.

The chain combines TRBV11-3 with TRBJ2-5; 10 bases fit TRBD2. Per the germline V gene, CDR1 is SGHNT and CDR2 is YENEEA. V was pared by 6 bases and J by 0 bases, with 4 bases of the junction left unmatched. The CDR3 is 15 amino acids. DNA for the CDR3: TGTGCCAGCAGGGGTACTAGCGGGGACCAAGAGACCCAGTACTTC. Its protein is CASRGTSGDQETQYF.

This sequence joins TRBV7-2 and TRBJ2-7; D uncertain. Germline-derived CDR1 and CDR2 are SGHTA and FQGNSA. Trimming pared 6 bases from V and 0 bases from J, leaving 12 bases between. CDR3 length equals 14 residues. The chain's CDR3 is CASRAGSHSYEQYF. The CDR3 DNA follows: TGTGCCAGCAGAGCCGGGTCTCACTCCTACGAGCAGTACTTC. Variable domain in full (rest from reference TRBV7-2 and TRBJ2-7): GAGVSQSPSNKVTEKGKDVELRCDPISGHTALYWYRQSLGQGLEFLIYFQGNSAPDKSGLPSDRFSAERTGGSVSTLTIQRTQQEDSAVYLCASRAGSHSYEQYFGPGTRLTVT.

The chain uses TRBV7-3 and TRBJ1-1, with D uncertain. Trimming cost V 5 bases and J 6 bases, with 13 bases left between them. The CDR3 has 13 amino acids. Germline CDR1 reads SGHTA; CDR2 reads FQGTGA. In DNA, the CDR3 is TGTGCCAGCAGCCGAGTGCGGGAAGCTGAAGCTTTCTTT. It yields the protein CASSRVREAEAFF.

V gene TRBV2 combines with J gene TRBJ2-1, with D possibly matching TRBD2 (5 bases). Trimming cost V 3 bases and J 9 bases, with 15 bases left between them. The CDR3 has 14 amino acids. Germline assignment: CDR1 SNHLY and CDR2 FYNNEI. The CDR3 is CASSDGAADVEQFF. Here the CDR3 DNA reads TGTGCCAGCAGTGATGGAGCGGCCGACGTTGAGCAGTTCTTC.

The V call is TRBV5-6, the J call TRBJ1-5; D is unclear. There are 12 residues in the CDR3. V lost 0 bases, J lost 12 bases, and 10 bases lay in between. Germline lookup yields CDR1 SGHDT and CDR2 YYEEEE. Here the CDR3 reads CASSLGESVQHF. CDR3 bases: TGTGCCAGCAGCTTGGGGGAAAGTGTCCAGCATTTT.